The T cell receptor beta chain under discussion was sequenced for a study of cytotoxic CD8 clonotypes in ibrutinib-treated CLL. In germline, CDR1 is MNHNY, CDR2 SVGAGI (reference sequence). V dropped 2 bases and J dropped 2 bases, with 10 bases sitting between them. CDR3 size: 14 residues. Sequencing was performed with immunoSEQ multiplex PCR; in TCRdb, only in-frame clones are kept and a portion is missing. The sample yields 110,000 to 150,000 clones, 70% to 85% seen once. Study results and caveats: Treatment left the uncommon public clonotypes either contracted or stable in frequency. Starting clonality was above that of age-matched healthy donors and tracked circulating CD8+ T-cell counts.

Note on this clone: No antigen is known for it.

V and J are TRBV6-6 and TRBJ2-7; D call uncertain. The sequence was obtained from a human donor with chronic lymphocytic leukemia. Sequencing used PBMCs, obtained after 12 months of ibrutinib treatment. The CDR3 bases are TGTGCCAGCAGTTACGGACGCCCCCCCTACGAGCAGTACTTC. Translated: CASSYGRPPYEQYF.